The next 29 T cell receptor beta chains were all read from a single sample in a study of T cells in Graves' hyperthyroidism and ophthalmopathy. Researchers amplified the TCR beta CDR3 regions from RNA transcripts. Researchers ran a first-round RT-PCR on the TCR CDR3 using the HTBI primer set. TCRdb processed the multiplex PCR reads anew with MiXCR; each CDR3 protein has one entry. This sample has approximately 740,000 distinct CDR3 sequences; approximately 14% occur once, and the top ten carry around 9.6%. The sequenced material came from blood. Receptors were obtained from a woman aged 18-29 years with Graves' hyperthyroidism.

The chain has TRBV5-1 and TRBJ2-1, with 8 bases matching TRBD1. In germline, CDR1 is SGHRS, CDR2 YFSETQ. Trimming took 1 base from V and 6 from J; bases not matched to a gene: 6. There are 15 residues in the CDR3. This chain's CDR3 is CASSLIQGVGNEQFF. The CDR3 nucleotides read TGCGCCAGCAGCTTGATACAGGGGGTTGGCAATGAGCAGTTCTTC.

The gene calls are TRBV5-1 and TRBJ2-4; tentative D call: TRBD2 (6 bases). This CDR3 spans 17 amino acids. Trimming took off 0 bases at V and 0 bases at J, with 13 bases between the two ends. Per germline, CDR1 SGHRS and CDR2 YFSETQ. CDR3 nucleotide sequence: TGCGCCAGCAGCTTGGCGGAGGGCGCCGGAGCCAAAAACATTCAGTACTTC. This gives the protein CASSLAEGAGAKNIQYF.

This clonotype turned up a few times. The chain combines TRBV6-6 with TRBJ1-6; D might be TRBD1 (5 bases). The CDR3 extends over 14 amino acids. Germline V gives CDR1 MNHNY, CDR2 SVGAGI (reference sequence). The V and J ends lost 2 bases and 11 bases respectively, with 13 bases between them. CDR3 in amino acids: CASSYTQGGTPLHF. The CDR3 DNA follows: TGTGCCAGCAGTTACACGCAGGGTGGAACACCCCTCCACTTT.

There are many counts of this clonotype. The rearrangement uses TRBV6-2 or TRBV6-3 and TRBJ1-4, with 11 positions matching TRBD1. J was trimmed by 9 bases and V by 5 bases; bases with no gene match: 5. This CDR3 contains 14 residues. CDR1 and CDR2 (germline): MNHEY, SVGEGT. In nucleotides, the CDR3 is TGTGCCAGCAGTCGGACAGGGGGCGGACAAAAACTGTTTTTT. Translation gives CASSRTGGGQKLFF.

This clonotype was counted ten times or more. V and J are TRBV2 and TRBJ2-1; TRBD1 matches at 9 bases. V shed 6 bases and J 8 bases; nucleotides not matched to a gene: 11. CDR3 size: 15 residues. The V gene's germline CDR1 is SNHLY and CDR2 FYNNEI. DNA of the CDR3: TGTGCCAGCAGACAACTCGGGACAGGGTATCATGAGCAGTTCTTC. It codes for CASRQLGTGYHEQFF.

J is TRBJ2-2 and V is TRBV10-3, with TRBD2 matching over 7 bases. Per germline, CDR1 ENHRY and CDR2 SYGVKD. Germline trimming cut 3 bases from V and 4 bases from J; bases unmatched to any gene: 5. The CDR3 length is 15 residues. The CDR3 nucleotides are TGTGCCATCAGTGAAACAGCGGGACCCACCGGGGAGCTGTTTTTT. It encodes CAISETAGPTGELFF.

The sample holds a few counts of this clonotype. The chain uses TRBV5-1 and TRBJ1-1, with unresolved D. Looked up from germline, CDR1 is SGHRS and CDR2 is YFSETQ. The CDR3 has 13 amino acids. V lost 0 bases and J 8 bases, leaving 11 bases between the germline ends. The CDR3 protein is CASSLVAFAEAFF. DNA for the CDR3: TGCGCCAGCAGCTTGGTGGCATTCGCCGAAGCTTTCTTT. Based on the CDR3 plus reference TRBV5-1 and TRBJ1-1, the full variable domain is KAGVTQTPRYLIKTRGQQVTLSCSPISGHRSVSWYQQTPGQGLQFLFEYFSETQRNKGNFPGRFSGRQFSNSRSEMNVSTLELGDSALYLCASSLVAFAEAFFGQGTRLTVV.

This clonotype was counted a few times. This sequence joins TRBV4-1 and TRBJ2-1; TRBD2 matches 13 bases. The CDR3 is 18 amino acids. CDR1 is MGHRA, CDR2 YSYEKL, per germline. V gave up 0 bases and J gave up 8 bases; unmatched junction bases: 10. CDR3 residues: CASSQDAGGLAGSDEQFF. The CDR3, as DNA: TGCGCCAGCAGCCAAGATGCCGGGGGACTAGCGGGATCCGATGAGCAGTTCTTC.

In this sample, this clonotype turned up many times. V usage is TRBV7-2 and J usage is TRBJ2-7, with D possibly being TRBD1 (5 bases). The V gene's germline CDR1 is SGHTA and CDR2 FQGNSA. The CDR3 is 15 residues long. Trimming took 1 base from V and 6 from J, leaving 16 bases between them. CDR3 protein: CASSLGGGARGEQYF. The CDR3 bases are TGTGCCAGCAGCTTAGGGGGCGGCGCCCGAGGCGAGCAGTACTTC.

This clonotype was detected a few times. V is TRBV29-1 and J is TRBJ1-2; unclear D gene. This CDR3 is built from 14 residues. V lost 2 bases and J 2 bases, leaving 12 bases between the germline ends. Germline lookup yields CDR1 SQVTM and CDR2 ANQGSEA. The CDR3: CSVEPTDINYGYTF. The CDR3 region has the DNA TGCAGCGTTGAACCTACAGATATCAACTATGGCTACACCTTC.

This clonotype was recorded at least ten times. The chain is built from TRBV6-2 or TRBV6-3 and TRBJ1-1; possible D gene TRBD1, 6 bases. Germline V gene lookup returns CDR1 MNHEY and CDR2 SVGEGT. Trimming left V 7 bases short and J 4 bases short, with 19 bases between. This CDR3 spans 15 amino acids. CDR3 nucleotides: TGTGCCAGCAACAACCTCCGGGGGCGCATCACTGAAGCTTTCTTT. This gives the protein CASNNLRGRITEAFF.

This clonotype was counted at least ten times. The rearrangement uses TRBV7-3 and TRBJ2-5; 8 nucleotides align to TRBD2. The CDR3 contains 15 residues. CDR1 is SGHTA and CDR2 is FQGTGA in the germline V gene. V gave up 5 bases and J gave up 5 bases; unmatched junction bases: 10. DNA of the CDR3: TGTGCCAGCAGCGCCCGGGGGGGATCGGAGGAGACCCAGTACTTC. Translated, it gives CASSARGGSEETQYF.

There are many counts of this clonotype. The CDR3 loop is CASSKQGQVSEAFF. CDR3 nucleotides: TGTGCCAGCAGTAAACAGGGGCAGGTGTCTGAAGCTTTCTTT. The chain employs TRBV6-2 or TRBV6-3 and TRBJ1-1; TRBD1 aligns across 7 bases. The length of the CDR3 is 14 residues. Germline V CDR1 and CDR2: MNHEY, SVGEGT. V lost 5 bases, J lost 6 bases, and 9 bases stayed unmatched.

In its sample, this clonotype was seen many times. The chain carries TRBV11-2 and TRBJ2-3; D remains unclear. Germline-derived CDR1 and CDR2 are SGHAT and FQNNGV. V was pared by 8 bases and J by 5 bases, with 11 bases between. This CDR3 has 12 residues. DNA of the CDR3: TGTGCCAGCTCACTCCCCGGAGATACGCAGTATTTT. Translation gives CASSLPGDTQYF.

This clonotype came up a few times. V is TRBV28 and J is TRBJ2-6; D call uncertain. The CDR3 has 15 residues. Trimming stripped 3 bases from V and 4 bases from J, with 10 bases between. Germline loops: CDR1 MDHEN, CDR2 SYDVKM. The DNA for the CDR3 is TGTGCCAGCAGTTTGGATTTCCCAGGGGCCAACGTCCTGACTTTC. Translated: CASSLDFPGANVLTF.

This clonotype was counted at least ten times. This chain links TRBV30 with TRBJ1-2; possibly TRBD1 for D (6 bases). The V end lost 8 bases, the J end lost 3 bases, and 16 bases lay between the germline ends. The germline V gene encodes CDR1 GTSNPN and CDR2 SVGIG (reference sequence). The CDR3 extends over 13 amino acids. The DNA of the CDR3 is TGTGCCGGAAGGGGGTTGCGGTACTATGGCTACACCTTC. Protein product: CAGRGLRYYGYTF.

Ten or more counts support this clonotype. The rearrangement links TRBV14 to TRBJ1-1; D is perhaps TRBD1 (5 bases). Trimming took off 3 bases at V and 3 bases at J, with 11 bases between the two ends. CDR1 and CDR2 (germline): SGHDN, FVKESK. The CDR3 covers 14 residues. CDR3 in amino acids: CASSQGRGYTEAFF. The CDR3 DNA follows: TGTGCCAGCAGCCAGGGACGAGGATACACTGAAGCTTTCTTT.

The V and J genes are TRBV6-1 and TRBJ2-1; 9 bases are a match to TRBD1. The germline V gene encodes CDR1 MNHNS and CDR2 SASEGT. The CDR3 length is 14 residues. V dropped 5 bases and J dropped 6; count of bases not matched to a gene: 5. For the CDR3, the DNA is TGTGCCAGCAGTTGGCCGGGACAGGGCAATGAGCAGTTCTTC. Translating gives CASSWPGQGNEQFF.

This chain joins TRBV28 and TRBJ2-1; D is perhaps TRBD2 (7 bases). Per the germline V gene, CDR1 is MDHEN and CDR2 is SYDVKM. Trimming took off 10 bases at V and 1 base at J, with 20 bases between the two ends. CDR3 length equals 16 residues. The CDR3 loop reads CATLGGGGSSYNEQFF. The CDR3 DNA follows: TGTGCCACATTAGGTGGGGGCGGGAGTTCCTACAATGAGCAGTTCTTC.

The table lists this clonotype with many counts. The chain links TRBV5-8 to TRBJ1-1; D not certain. Trimming removed 4 bases from V and 3 bases from J, with 10 bases in between. The CDR3 consists of 13 residues. Looked up from germline, CDR1 is SGHTS and CDR2 is YDEGEE. Here the CDR3 reads CASSKKVDTEAFF. In DNA form, the CDR3 reads TGTGCCAGCAGCAAGAAAGTGGACACTGAAGCTTTCTTT.

Only a few counts were recorded for this clonotype. This chain uses TRBV2 with TRBJ2-5; 10 bases line up with TRBD1. J lost 5 bases, V lost 8 bases, and 11 bases had no gene match. The CDR3 runs 15 residues. Germline V gene lookup returns CDR1 SNHLY and CDR2 FYNNEI. In nucleotides, the CDR3 is TGTGCCAGCGGAGGAGCCGGGACAGGGGATGAGACCCAGTACTTC. Translating it yields CASGGAGTGDETQYF.

This clonotype turned up a few times. The rearrangement uses TRBV7-9 and TRBJ2-1, with unresolved D. With 3 bases removed from V and 10 bases from J, the gap between germline ends came to 10 bases. The germline V gene has CDR1 SEHNR and CDR2 FQNEAQ (reference sequence). The CDR3 is made up of 12 amino acids. CDR3 DNA sequence: TGTGCCAGCAGCTTCGGAGCAGTGGAGCAGTTCTTC. This translates into CASSFGAVEQFF.

This clonotype turned up a few times. The J gene is TRBJ1-1, the V gene TRBV20-1; D might be TRBD1 (5 bases). The CDR3 contains 12 residues. Germline assignment: CDR1 DFQATT and CDR2 SNEGSKA (reference sequence). Trimming pared 7 bases from V and 8 bases from J, leaving 17 bases between. The CDR3 coding sequence is TGCAGTGGTCTGGGGGTAGGGTTGGAAGCTTTCTTT. Translating gives CSGLGVGLEAFF.

This clonotype was observed many times. The chain has TRBV18 and TRBJ2-4; 7 nucleotides align to TRBD1. J lost 1 base, V lost 4 bases, and 7 bases had no gene match. The length of the CDR3 is 16 residues. CDR1 is KGHSH, CDR2 LQKENI, per germline. CDR3 in amino acids: CASSRQGVTAKNIQYF. CDR3 DNA sequence: TGTGCCAGCTCACGACAGGGTGTAACGGCCAAAAACATTCAGTACTTC.

The rearrangement joins TRBV4-1 to TRBJ1-3; D possibly corresponds to TRBD1 (6 bases). The germline V gene has CDR1 MGHRA and CDR2 YSYEKL. The V and J ends lost 1 base and 4 bases respectively, with 14 bases between them. The CDR3 runs to 16 residues. The CDR3 loop is CASSQGGAGAGNTIYF. The CDR3 DNA follows: TGCGCCAGCAGCCAAGGGGGGGCAGGGGCCGGAAACACCATATATTTT.

This clonotype has at least ten counts. This sequence joins TRBV11-2 and TRBJ2-1; TRBD2 might be the D (6 bases). In germline, CDR1 is SGHAT, CDR2 FQNNGV. The germline V and J ends were trimmed by 3 bases and 5 bases, with 17 bases remaining between them. The CDR3 is 16 amino acids. The CDR3 DNA follows: TGTGCCAGCAGCTTCCGGGACTCTCCTAGGGACAATGAGCAGTTCTTC. Translation: CASSFRDSPRDNEQFF.

The chain employs TRBV7-9 and TRBJ2-7; D might be TRBD2 (6 bases). Trimming took 3 bases from V and 3 from J, leaving 12 bases between them. CDR1 is SEHNR, CDR2 FQNEAQ, per germline (reference sequence). CDR3 size: 14 residues. The CDR3 nucleotides read TGTGCCAGCAGCTTTGTTCCAGCGGGCTACGAGCAGTACTTC. Translated, it gives CASSFVPAGYEQYF.

This clonotype was seen more than once but under ten times. CDR3 residues: CASSLNPSDRSPLHF. The CDR3 coding sequence is TGTGCCAGCAGCTTAAATCCCTCAGATCGGTCACCCCTCCACTTT. This chain connects TRBV7-3 to TRBJ1-6; D call uncertain. Trimming cost V 1 base and J 10 bases, with 14 bases left between them. This CDR3 comprises 15 residues. Germline V gene sequence: CDR1 SGHTA, CDR2 FQGTGA.

This clonotype was observed at least ten times. The chain carries TRBV2 and TRBJ1-6; D unresolved. This CDR3 spans 12 amino acids. Germline lookup yields CDR1 SNHLY and CDR2 FYNNEI. Trimming took off 4 bases at V and 8 bases at J, with 6 bases between the two ends. DNA of the CDR3: TGTGCCAGCAGTGGGGAGGATTCACCCCTCCACTTT. Residues: CASSGEDSPLHF. The whole variable domain, filled in from reference TRBV2 and TRBJ1-6, reads EPEVTQTPSHQVTQMGQEVILRCVPISNHLYFYWYRQILGQKVEFLVSFYNNEISEKSEIFDDQFSVERPDGSNFTLKIRSTKLEDSAMYFCASSGEDSPLHFGNGTRLTVT.